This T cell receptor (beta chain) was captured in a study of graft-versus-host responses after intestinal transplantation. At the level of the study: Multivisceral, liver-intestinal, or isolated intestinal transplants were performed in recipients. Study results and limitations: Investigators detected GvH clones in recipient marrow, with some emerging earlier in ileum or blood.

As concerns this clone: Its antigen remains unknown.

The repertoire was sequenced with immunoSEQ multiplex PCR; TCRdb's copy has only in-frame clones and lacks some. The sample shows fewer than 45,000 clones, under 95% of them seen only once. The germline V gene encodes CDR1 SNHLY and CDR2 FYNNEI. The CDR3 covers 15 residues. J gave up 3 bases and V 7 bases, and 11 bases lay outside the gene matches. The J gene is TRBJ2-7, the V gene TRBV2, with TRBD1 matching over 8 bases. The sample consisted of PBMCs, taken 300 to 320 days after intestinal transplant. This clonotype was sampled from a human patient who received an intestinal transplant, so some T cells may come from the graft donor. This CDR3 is CASTGRQGQHYEQYF. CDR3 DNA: TGTGCCAGCACAGGGAGACAGGGGCAGCACTACGAGCAGTACTTC.